Included here is one T cell receptor beta chain sequence, with context. Antigen: not known. The data derive from a study of T cell responses to AZD1222 COVID-19 vaccine. Findings and caveats of the study: Repertoire collection took place solely once the T cell response had peaked.

Method: immunoSEQ multiplex PCR; TCRdb's copy keeps in-frame clones and lacks some. The table records tens of thousands of clones, around three quarters of them present only once. V was cut by 0 bases and J by 8 bases, with 13 bases left in between. Germline V CDR1 and CDR2: LGHDT, YNNKEL (reference sequence). The CDR3 is 14 residues long. This material consisted of peripheral blood, taken 28 days after the second AZD1222 dose. The clonotype comes from an adult who received the AZD1222 COVID-19 vaccine. The chain uses TRBV3-1 (or the pseudogene TRBV3-2) and TRBJ2-5, with D hard to call. CDR3 sequence reads: CASSQEIQRPTQYF. The CDR3 bases are TGTGCCAGCAGCCAAGAGATTCAGCGCCCCACCCAGTACTTC.